This T cell receptor beta chain is drawn from a study of T cell responses to AZD1222 COVID-19 vaccine (dated by TCRdb to about 2021). In the study overall: AZD1222 recipients with second doses at about 4 weeks or about 12 weeks were pooled, because spike-specific TCR depth and breadth did not differ between schedules. TCR sequencing covered approximately 230 trial participants: 200 to 210 given two doses of AZD1222 and 26 given two doses of MenACWY control vaccine. Trial participants were enrolled by age into 18-55, 56-69 and 70-plus year subgroups, with about 150, 28 and 57 TCR-sequenced participants respectively.

The CDR3 starts with the cysteine, ends with the phenylalanine, and has 13 residues. Only the CDR3 DNA is retained, 39 bases long and in frame from the first base. V is clipped by 6 bases and J by 5 bases, and the sequence between their germline boundaries is 13 bases long. Beyond this particular receptor, the publication reports: After two AZD1222 doses, spike-specific TCR breadth and depth were significantly higher than at day 0 and than in MenACWY recipients. The 56-69-year group was small, and its depth increase did not reach significance, likely because of low power. Reportedly, close to half of the unique spike-specific TCRs recognized epitopes lying outside the regions that are mutated in the B.1.351 and B.1.1.7 variants. No day 14 peak-response samples were available, so repertoires were characterized only after the peak T cell response. The vaccine-associated CD4 TCRs covered the entire spike protein, and the dominant responses fell in regions 160-218 and 743-854. Most participants were white British and females outnumbered males, and the authors suggested that clonal diversity may have been underestimated. Only five or six AZD1222 recipients were SARS-CoV-2 seropositive at baseline, limiting conclusions about previously exposed vaccinees.

The CDR3 regions of human TCRbeta chains were analyzed by immunosequencing. From the authors' description of their analysis: TCRs in the repertoires were matched against a reference library of SARS-CoV-2-specific TCRs that had been generated with the MIRA antigen-specificity platform. Breadth was defined as the fraction of unique TCRs that were SARS-CoV-2-associated. Depth was defined as the fraction of total T cells that were SARS-CoV-2-associated. Using the MIRA data, each spike-specific TCR was mapped to the spike region that the TCR reacts to and placed in a CD4 or CD8 class. Log10-transformed breadth and depth values were compared by one-way ANOVA with Sidak's multiple comparisons tests. TCRdb took this table from immuneACCESS and kept in-frame rearrangements with V and J called. Such tables lack part of the clones; where checked against another copy, unresolved V genes explain under half of the gap, and the rest is unexplained. Clone size and the V and J calls come from that table; the DNA yielded D and trimming. The sample yields some 120,000 clones; roughly 90% were counted once. The top ten clonotypes cover nearly 4.5% of the sample.

With regard to this clone: Its antigen is unknown. No qualities accompany the bases; no much larger clone lies one base away.

What this sample's time point label stands for: baseline before first vaccination. The vaccinee samples were drawn from two UK trials, COV001 and COV002, one of which was a single-blind randomized controlled phase 2/3 trial testing AZD1222 (ChAdOx1 nCoV-19) in healthy adults. Trial participant PBMC samples were collected at day 0 and day 28 after the second dose for TCRbeta chain sequencing. This chain joins TRBV12-3 or TRBV12-4 to TRBJ1-2; 6 matching bases give a weak D call of TRBD1. The sequences come from peripheral blood, collected on day 0 of AZD1222 vaccination. This TCR was sampled from an adult in good health. Here is the DNA: TGTGCCAGCAGACAGGGCGGAGCTTATGGCTACACCTTC. Its coded protein is CASRQGGAYGYTF.